The 27 T cell receptor beta chains below all came from one sample that was sequenced in a study of cytomegalovirus exposure and HLA in healthy donors. Method: immunoSEQ multiplex PCR; TCRdb's copy keeps in-frame clones and lacks some. The sample holds 100,000 to 150,000 clones, 80% to 90% seen once. Sequenced input: PBMCs. The receptors were gathered from a woman aged 18 to 35 in good health and CMV-seronegative.

V usage is TRBV6-5 and J usage is TRBJ1-2, with D hard to call. CDR1 is MNHEY, CDR2 SVGAGI, per germline. Trimming shortened V by 0 bases and J by 4 bases, and 6 bases separated the two germline ends. The CDR3 spans 13 residues. The CDR3 nucleotides read TGTGCCAGCAGTTACTCGTACGGCTATGGCTACACCTTC. Translation gives CASSYSYGYGYTF.

The chain is built from TRBV6-1 and TRBJ2-4; no definite D call. CDR1 and CDR2 (germline): MNHNS, SASEGT. CDR3 length: 14 residues. The V gene lost 8 bases and the J gene lost 0 bases, with 11 bases spanning the gap. DNA of the CDR3: TGTGCCAGCGGAGCAGACCTAGCCAAAAACATTCAGTACTTC. Translating gives CASGADLAKNIQYF.

J is TRBJ1-2 and V is TRBV5-6, with 9 positions matching TRBD1. Germline trimming cut 4 bases from V and 5 bases from J; bases unmatched to any gene: 12. The germline V gene has CDR1 SGHDT and CDR2 YYEEEE. The CDR3 spans 16 residues. The CDR3 spells CASSRNLQGAMYGYTF. In DNA form, the CDR3 reads TGTGCCAGCAGCCGAAATCTACAGGGGGCTATGTATGGCTACACCTTC.

This chain connects TRBV28 to TRBJ1-1, with D tentatively TRBD1 (6 bases). Trimming removed 6 bases from V and 10 bases from J, with 15 bases in between. CDR3 length: 12 amino acids. Germline CDR1 MDHEN, CDR2 SYDVKM. This chain's CDR3 is CASSPYRDGAFF. For the CDR3, the DNA is TGTGCCAGCAGCCCTTACAGGGACGGAGCTTTCTTT.

The CDR3 DNA is TGTGCCAGCAGCCACCCACCCCGGGGCTACGAGCAGTACTTC. Residues: CASSHPPRGYEQYF. The chain carries TRBV7-9 and TRBJ2-7, with a tentative D call TRBD2 (5 bases). Germline assignment: CDR1 SEHNR and CDR2 FQNEAQ (reference sequence). The CDR3 has 14 amino acids. The ends were cut back, 5 bases at V and 3 bases at J, with 14 bases in the middle.

The chain carries TRBV9 and TRBJ2-6, with TRBD1 matching 11 bases. V shed 3 bases, J shed 2 bases, and the junction held 7 bases outside the gene matches. CDR3 length: 18 amino acids. The germline gives CDR1 SGDLS, CDR2 YYNGEE. The CDR3 bases are TGTGCCAGCAGCGGCGGTACGGGACAGGGGGCTGGGGCCAACGTCCTGACTTTC. This gives the protein CASSGGTGQGAGANVLTF. Full variable domain (remainder filled in from reference TRBV9 and TRBJ2-6): DSGVTQTPKHLITATGQRVTLRCSPRSGDLSVYWYQQSLDQGLQFLIQYYNGEERAKGNILERFSAQQFPDLHSELNLSSLELGDSALYFCASSGGTGQGAGANVLTFGAGSRLTVL.

The chain couples TRBV4-1 to TRBJ2-1, with D hard to call. Trimming left V 6 bases short and J 9 bases short, with 21 bases between. This CDR3 has 15 amino acids. Germline lookup yields CDR1 MGHRA and CDR2 YSYEKL. The chain's CDR3 is CASRSAKDSIPEQFF. The CDR3 DNA sequence: TGCGCCAGCAGATCGGCGAAAGACTCTATCCCTGAGCAGTTCTTC.

This clone was observed once. The rearrangement uses TRBV18 and TRBJ1-5, with D possibly TRBD1 on 5 matching bases. This CDR3 region has 16 residues. Trimming pared 5 bases from V and 1 base from J, leaving 15 bases between. The germline gives CDR1 KGHSH, CDR2 LQKENI. The CDR3 protein is CASSFGAPASNQPQHF. The CDR3, as DNA: TGTGCCAGCTCATTTGGGGCCCCGGCCAGCAATCAGCCCCAGCATTTT.

The table lists this clone with a few counts. CDR3 residues: CASSGDTSSGNTIYF. CDR3 nucleotides: TGCGCCAGCAGTGGTGACACCAGCTCTGGAAACACCATATATTTT. V gene TRBV10-1 combines with J gene TRBJ1-3; unclear D gene. Germline V gene data show CDR1 as WNHNN and CDR2 as SYGVQD (reference sequence). The CDR3 extends over 15 amino acids. Trimming left V 4 bases short and J 0 bases short, with 10 bases between.

The chain joins TRBV6-5 to TRBJ1-1; D is perhaps TRBD1 (5 bases). V was trimmed by 6 bases and J by 5 bases, leaving 19 bases between them. This CDR3 is built from 15 residues. Germline lookup yields CDR1 MNHEY and CDR2 SVGAGI. The CDR3 protein is CASRVVQGPLTEAFF. As DNA, the CDR3 is TGTGCCAGCAGAGTTGTTCAGGGCCCCCTAACTGAAGCTTTCTTT.

In this sample, this clone turned up once. The V call is TRBV10-2, the J call TRBJ2-2; 9 bases fit TRBD2. The CDR3 has 17 residues. The V gene end was trimmed by 8 bases and the J gene end by 6 bases; junction bases not matched to a gene: 16. Germline assignment: CDR1 WSHSY and CDR2 SAAADI. In nucleotides, the CDR3 is TGCGCCAGCGAACATTGGTTGTCTAGCGGGAATGCCGGGGAGCTGTTTTTT. It codes for CASEHWLSSGNAGELFF.

The genes are TRBV7-9 and TRBJ2-7, with D possibly TRBD2 on 6 matching bases. V dropped 5 bases and J dropped 0 bases, with 8 bases sitting between them. Germline CDR1 is SEHNR and CDR2 is FQNEAQ (reference sequence). The CDR3 has 13 residues. The chain's CDR3 is CASSQTSSYEQYF. CDR3 in DNA: TGTGCCAGCAGCCAGACTAGCTCCTACGAGCAGTACTTC.

The chain recombines TRBV25-1 with TRBJ2-7; TRBD2 is a possible D gene (6 bases). V gave up 1 base and J gave up 0 bases, with 10 bases separating them. CDR3 size: 15 residues. Per germline, CDR1 MGHDK and CDR2 SYGVNS. CDR3 nucleotides: TGTGCCAGCAGTGAATGGGGGGAAAGCTCCTACGAGCAGTACTTC. Translating it yields CASSEWGESSYEQYF.

This clone has only one observation. This rearrangement joins TRBV11-2 to TRBJ1-6, with D possibly TRBD1 on 6 matching bases. This CDR3 spans 13 amino acids. CDR1 and CDR2 (germline): SGHAT, FQNNGV. V shed 4 bases and J shed 5 bases, with 6 bases lying between them. CDR3 amino acids: CASSWGHNSPLHF. CDR3 bases: TGTGCCAGCAGCTGGGGGCATAATTCACCCCTCCACTTT.

The CDR3 reads CASSPLQGPATNEKLFF. DNA of the CDR3: TGTGCCAGCTCACCTTTACAGGGGCCAGCAACTAATGAAAAACTGTTTTTT. The chain has TRBV18 and TRBJ1-4, with 7 bases identical to TRBD1. V lost 3 bases and J lost 0; bases outside the gene matches: 7. Germline loops: CDR1 KGHSH, CDR2 LQKENI. CDR3 length equals 17 residues.

The chain recombines TRBV15 with TRBJ2-1, with TRBD1 identical over 7 bases. Per germline, CDR1 LNHNV and CDR2 YYDKDF (reference sequence). This CDR3 is built from 14 residues. With 5 bases clipped from V and 4 bases from J, the junction kept 5 bases outside the gene matches. The CDR3 nucleotides read TGTGCCACCAGCGGACGGGGACAGTACAATGAGCAGTTCTTC. Translation: CATSGRGQYNEQFF.

As concerns this clone: At the DNA level, this CDR3 is encoded by other sequences in the same sample as well. The rearrangement joins TRBV10-3 to TRBJ2-7; tentatively, D is TRBD2 (5 bases). Germline V lookup: CDR1 ENHRY, CDR2 SYGVKD. The CDR3 has 12 amino acids. Deletions cut 6 bases from V and 1 base from J, with 7 bases between. The CDR3 spells CAISPGSYEQYV. The DNA of the CDR3 is TGTGCCATCAGCCCGGGATCCTACGAGCAGTACGTC.

The chain combines TRBV27 with TRBJ2-3; D gene ambiguous. CDR3 length: 14 residues. V lost 0 bases, J lost 2 bases, and 6 bases lay in between. Germline lookup yields CDR1 MNHEY and CDR2 SMNVEV (reference sequence). The CDR3 DNA reads TGTGCCAGCAGTTTATCTCTAAACACAGATACGCAGTATTTT. It codes for CASSLSLNTDTQYF.

The genes are TRBV28 and TRBJ1-4; 7 nucleotides match TRBD1. CDR1 is MDHEN, CDR2 SYDVKM, per germline. Trimming at V came to 4 bases and at J to 7 bases, leaving 9 bases not matched to a gene. CDR3 length: 15 residues. CDR3 DNA sequence: TGTGCCAGCAGTTCGTCGACAGGGTGGGGTGAAAAACTGTTTTTT. As protein: CASSSSTGWGEKLFF.

The chain couples TRBV9 to TRBJ1-2; D is uncertain. The CDR3 sequence is 14 residues long. The V gene lost 2 bases and the J gene lost 8 bases, with 16 bases spanning the gap. Germline V gene sequence: CDR1 SGDLS, CDR2 YYNGEE. DNA for the CDR3: TGTGCCAGCAGCGTGGGCTTTCTTGCGCCCGGCTACACCTTC. It specifies CASSVGFLAPGYTF.

This clone occurred a few times. The genes are TRBV9 and TRBJ2-2; 8 bases are shared with TRBD2. The CDR3 length is 16 residues. V shed 0 bases, J shed 6 bases, and the junction held 7 bases outside the gene matches. In germline, CDR1 is SGDLS, CDR2 YYNGEE. CDR3 protein: CASSVDPGGSAGELFF. CDR3 coding DNA: TGTGCCAGCAGCGTAGACCCGGGAGGGAGCGCCGGGGAGCTGTTTTTT. Full variable domain (rest looked up from reference TRBV9 and TRBJ2-2): DSGVTQTPKHLITATGQRVTLRCSPRSGDLSVYWYQQSLDQGLQFLIQYYNGEERAKGNILERFSAQQFPDLHSELNLSSLELGDSALYFCASSVDPGGSAGELFFGEGSRLTVL.

V gene TRBV28 combines with J gene TRBJ2-3; 9 nucleotides align to TRBD1. The germline gives CDR1 MDHEN, CDR2 SYDVKM. This CDR3 has 16 amino acids. J lost 4 bases, V lost 6 bases, and 11 bases had no gene match. CDR3 residues: CASRPRTGGEADTQYF. DNA of the CDR3: TGTGCCAGCAGGCCCAGAACAGGGGGCGAAGCAGATACGCAGTATTTT.

The chain is built from TRBV19 and TRBJ2-1, with D possibly matching TRBD2 (5 bases). Trimming removed 3 bases from V and 4 bases from J, with 13 bases in between. Germline values: CDR1 LNHDA, CDR2 SQIVND (reference sequence). This CDR3 spans 15 amino acids. CDR3 sequence: CASSIDLAGYNEQFF. CDR3 coding DNA: TGTGCCAGTAGTATTGATCTAGCCGGATACAATGAGCAGTTCTTC.

The chain recombines TRBV6-5 with TRBJ2-2, with TRBD2 identical over 8 bases. The CDR3 is 12 amino acids. The V gene end was trimmed by 7 bases and the J gene end by 5 bases; junction bases not matched to a gene: 0. Looked up from germline, CDR1 is MNHEY and CDR2 is SVGAGI. The CDR3 DNA sequence: TGTGCCAGCACTAGCGGGACCGGGGAGCTGTTTTTT. It specifies CASTSGTGELFF.

The gene calls are TRBV28 and TRBJ1-4, with TRBD1 matching over 7 bases. This CDR3 has 13 amino acids. V dropped 5 bases and J dropped 7; count of bases not matched to a gene: 4. CDR1 MDHEN and CDR2 SYDVKM come from the germline V gene. The CDR3 sequence: CASSPWTGEKLFF. CDR3 coding DNA: TGTGCCAGCAGTCCATGGACAGGTGAAAAACTGTTTTTT.

This chain joins TRBV7-9 and TRBJ1-2, with unresolved D. The length of the CDR3 is 16 residues. The V end lost 5 bases, the J end lost 8 bases, and 24 bases lay between the germline ends. The germline V gene encodes CDR1 SEHNR and CDR2 FQNEAQ (reference sequence). For the CDR3, the DNA is TGTGCCAGCAGCCACGCGACCCGAGGATCTTCCGAGGGCTACACCTTC. It translates to CASSHATRGSSEGYTF.

The chain uses TRBV4-1 and TRBJ2-1, with 7 bases identical to TRBD2. CDR3 length: 16 residues. From germline, CDR1 is MGHRA and CDR2 YSYEKL. Trimming cost V 1 base and J 6 bases; bases outside gene matches: 9. The CDR3 protein is CASSQALQRGLNEQFF. DNA for the CDR3: TGCGCCAGCAGCCAAGCTTTGCAGCGGGGCCTCAATGAGCAGTTCTTC.